This T cell receptor beta chain stems from a study of cytomegalovirus exposure and HLA in healthy donors. The overall study: The 500 to 850 first-cohort repertoires and the roughly 120 validation repertoires shared the same platform, a later analysis reported.

This clone was picked up a small number of times. The donors were members of the validation cohort, which comprised 90 to 150 subjects and was separate from the first cohort of around 700 subjects. Sequenced by immunoSEQ multiplex PCR; TCRdb stores in-frame clones only, minus some. Of 65,000 to 80,000 clones in the sample, approximately 94% were seen once. V was pared by 4 bases and J by 0 bases, with 16 bases between. This CDR3 spans 16 amino acids. Germline lookup yields CDR1 SGHTA and CDR2 FQGNSA. The sequence came from a woman aged 18-29 years in good health and CMV-seropositive. Material: PBMCs. The chain couples TRBV7-2 to TRBJ2-7; D possibly corresponds to TRBD2 (6 bases). The DNA for the CDR3 is TGTGCCAGCAGCTCCTCTAGCGCGATGGGCTCCTACGAGCAGTACTTC. Translated: CASSSSSAMGSYEQYF.